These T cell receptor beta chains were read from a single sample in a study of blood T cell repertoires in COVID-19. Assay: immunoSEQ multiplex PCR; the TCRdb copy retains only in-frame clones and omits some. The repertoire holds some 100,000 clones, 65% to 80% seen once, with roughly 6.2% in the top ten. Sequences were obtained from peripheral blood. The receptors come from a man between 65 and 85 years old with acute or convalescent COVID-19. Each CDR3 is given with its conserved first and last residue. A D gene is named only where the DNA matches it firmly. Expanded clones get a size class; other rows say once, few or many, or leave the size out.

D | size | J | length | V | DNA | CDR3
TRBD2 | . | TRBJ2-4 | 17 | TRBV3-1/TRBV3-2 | TGTGCCAGCAGCCAGACCTTAAGCGGGGGGCTCAAAAACATTCAGTACTTC | CASSQTLSGGLKNIQYF
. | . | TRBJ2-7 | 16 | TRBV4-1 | TGCGCCAGCAGCCAAGGACGCCTCTCTAGCTCCTACGAGCAGTACTTC | CASSQGRLSSSYEQYF
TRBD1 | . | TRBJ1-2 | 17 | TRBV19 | TGTGCCAGTAGTATGACTACAGGGGGCCGTGCTAACTATGGCTACACCTTC | CASSMTTGGRANYGYTF
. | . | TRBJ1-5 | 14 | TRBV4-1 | TGCGCCAGCAGCGAGACAGAGTATAATCAGCCCCAGCATTTT | CASSETEYNQPQHF
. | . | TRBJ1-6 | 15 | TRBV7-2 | TGTGCCAGCAGCCCTTACAGGGCCATTAATTCACCCCTCCACTTT | CASSPYRAINSPLHF
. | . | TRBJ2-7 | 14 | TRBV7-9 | TGTGCCAGCGGCGGACAGCCCCTCTCCTACGAGCAGTACTTC | CASGGQPLSYEQYF
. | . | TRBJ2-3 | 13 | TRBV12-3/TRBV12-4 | TGTGCCAGCAAGACAGAGAGCACAGATACGCAGTATTTT | CASKTESTDTQYF
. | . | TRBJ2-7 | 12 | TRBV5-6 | TGTGCCAGCAGCTCCCCAGGGAACGAGCAGTACTTC | CASSSPGNEQYF
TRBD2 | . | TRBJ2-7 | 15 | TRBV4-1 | TGCGCCAGCAGCCAAGATGGGGCCGCTCGGGGGGGGCAGTACTTC | CASSQDGAARGGQYF
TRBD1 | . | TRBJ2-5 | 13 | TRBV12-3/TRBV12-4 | TGTGCCAGCAGCCAAGGACAGGGGGAGACCCAGTACTTC | CASSQGQGETQYF
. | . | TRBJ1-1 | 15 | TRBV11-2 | TGTGCCAGCAGCTTAGTTACGGGGAGGAACACTGAAGCTTTCTTT | CASSLVTGRNTEAFF
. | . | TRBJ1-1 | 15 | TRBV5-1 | TGCGCCAGCAACCTGGGGCAGGGCCTAGGCACTGAAGCTTTCTTT | CASNLGQGLGTEAFF
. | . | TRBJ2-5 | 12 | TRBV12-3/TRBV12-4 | TGTGCCAGGAAAAGCGGTGAAGAGACCCAGTACTTC | CARKSGEETQYF
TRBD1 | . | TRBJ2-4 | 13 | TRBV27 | TGTGCCAGCAGAGGGACAGGGGATCGTCAACAGTACTTC | CASRGTGDRQQYF
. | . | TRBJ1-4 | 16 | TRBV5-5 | TGTGCCAGCAGCCGCGCGCTATGGGGGACTCATGAAAAACTGTTTTTT | CASSRALWGTHEKLFF
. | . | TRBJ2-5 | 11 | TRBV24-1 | TGTGCCACCATCAATCAAGAGACCCAGTACTTC | CATINQETQYF
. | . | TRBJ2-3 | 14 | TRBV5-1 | TGCGCCAGCAGCTTTACCTTAGGGGGAGATACGCAGTATTTT | CASSFTLGGDTQYF
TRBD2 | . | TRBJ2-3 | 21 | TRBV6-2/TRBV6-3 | TGTGCCAGCAGTTACCCACGACTAGCGGGGGACAACTACCCTAGCACAGATACGCAGTATTTT | CASSYPRLAGDNYPSTDTQYF
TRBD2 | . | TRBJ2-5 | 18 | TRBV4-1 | TGCGCCAGCAGCCACTCCCCGACTAGCGGGCTGCTCCAAGAGACCCAGTACTTC | CASSHSPTSGLLQETQYF
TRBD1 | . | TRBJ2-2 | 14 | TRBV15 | TGTGCCACCAGCAGTACAGGGGGCACCGGGGAGCTGTTTTTT | CATSSTGGTGELFF
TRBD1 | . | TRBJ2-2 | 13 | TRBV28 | TGTGCCAGCGGGACAGGGAACACCGGGGAGCTGTTTTTT | CASGTGNTGELFF
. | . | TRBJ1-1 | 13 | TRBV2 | TGTGCCAGCAGAAGATCAGGAAACACTGAAGCTTTCTTT | CASRRSGNTEAFF
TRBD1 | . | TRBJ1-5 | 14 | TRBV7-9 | TGTGCCAGCAGCTTCGGACAGGGAGAGCAGCCCCAGCATTTT | CASSFGQGEQPQHF
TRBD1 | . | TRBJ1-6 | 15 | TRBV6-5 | TGTGCCAGCAGTCCGGACAGGCCTGTTAATTCACCCCTCCACTTT | CASSPDRPVNSPLHF
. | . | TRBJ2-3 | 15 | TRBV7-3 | TGTGCCAGCAGCGATACCGGGAGAGGCACAGATACGCAGTATTTT | CASSDTGRGTDTQYF
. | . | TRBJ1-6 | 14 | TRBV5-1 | TGCGCCAGCAGCTTCAGCCAGGGAAGCTCACCCCTCCACTTT | CASSFSQGSSPLHF
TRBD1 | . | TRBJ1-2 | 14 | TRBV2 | TGTGCCAGCGGAGGGGGGACAGCTAACTATGGCTACACCTTC | CASGGGTANYGYTF
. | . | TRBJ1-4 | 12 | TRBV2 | TGTGCCAGCAGAGGGGGAAATGAAAAACTGTTTTTT | CASRGGNEKLFF
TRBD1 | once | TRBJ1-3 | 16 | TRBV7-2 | TGTGCCAGCAGCCCTGAAAACAGGGGCCCTGGAAACACCATATATTTT | CASSPENRGPGNTIYF
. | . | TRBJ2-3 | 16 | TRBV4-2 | TGTGCCAGCAGCCATGGGGGCACCATTAGCACAGATACGCAGTATTTT | CASSHGGTISTDTQYF
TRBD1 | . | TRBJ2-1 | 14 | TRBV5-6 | TGTGCCAGCAGGGGACAGGGGCATTACAATGAGCAGTTCTTC | CASRGQGHYNEQFF